This T cell receptor (beta chain) was identified during a study of T cell responses to AZD1222 COVID-19 vaccine. The repertoire was sequenced with immunoSEQ multiplex PCR; TCRdb's copy has only in-frame clones and lacks some. This table has around 130,000 clones, about 93% appearing once. Study findings and constraints: Clonal diversity may have been underestimated in mostly white British donors. The study found vaccine-associated CD4 TCRs spanning spike, dominant at 160-218 and 743-854. Variant regions that are unmutated are reportedly the target of nearly half of spike-specific TCRs. The study sampled repertoires only after the peak T cell response.

In the case of this clone: What it binds is unknown.

Germline V gene sequence: CDR1 SGHNT, CDR2 YYREEE (reference sequence). After removal of 0 bases from V and 0 bases from J, the junction contained 4 bases not matched to a gene. This CDR3 is built from 16 residues. This clonotype was sampled from an adult in good health. The chain has TRBV5-4 and TRBJ2-7; 9 bases match TRBD2. This specimen consisted of peripheral blood, obtained on day 0 of AZD1222 vaccination. CDR3 amino acids: CASSLGSGGTSYEQYF. The DNA for the CDR3 is TGTGCCAGCAGCTTGGGTAGCGGGGGAACCTCCTACGAGCAGTACTTC.